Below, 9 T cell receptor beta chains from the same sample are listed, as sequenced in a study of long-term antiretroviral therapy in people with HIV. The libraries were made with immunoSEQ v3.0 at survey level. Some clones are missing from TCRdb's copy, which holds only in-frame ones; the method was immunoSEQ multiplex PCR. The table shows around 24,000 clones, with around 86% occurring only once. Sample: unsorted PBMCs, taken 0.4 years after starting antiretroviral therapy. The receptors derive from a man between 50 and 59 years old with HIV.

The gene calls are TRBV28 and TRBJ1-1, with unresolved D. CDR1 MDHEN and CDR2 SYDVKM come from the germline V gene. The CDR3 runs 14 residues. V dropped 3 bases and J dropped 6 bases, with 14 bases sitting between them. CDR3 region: CASSLLTGESEAFF. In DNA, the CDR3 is TGTGCCAGCAGTTTGCTTACTGGGGAATCTGAAGCTTTCTTT.

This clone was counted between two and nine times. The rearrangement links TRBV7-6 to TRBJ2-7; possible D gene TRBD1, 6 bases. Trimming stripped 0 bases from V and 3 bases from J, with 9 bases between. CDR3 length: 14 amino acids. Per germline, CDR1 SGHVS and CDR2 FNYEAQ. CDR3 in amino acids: CASSLAPGDYEQYF. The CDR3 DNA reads TGTGCCAGCAGCTTAGCCCCAGGGGACTACGAGCAGTACTTC.

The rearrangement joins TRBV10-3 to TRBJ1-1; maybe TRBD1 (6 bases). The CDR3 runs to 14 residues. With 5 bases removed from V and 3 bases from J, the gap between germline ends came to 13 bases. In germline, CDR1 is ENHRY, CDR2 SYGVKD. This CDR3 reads CAISPAQGYTEAFF. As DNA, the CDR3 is TGTGCCATCAGTCCCGCACAGGGTTACACTGAAGCTTTCTTT.

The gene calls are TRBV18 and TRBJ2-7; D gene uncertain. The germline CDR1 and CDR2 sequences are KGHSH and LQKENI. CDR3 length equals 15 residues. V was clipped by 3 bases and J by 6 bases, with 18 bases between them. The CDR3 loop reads CASSPSTSAGLEQYF. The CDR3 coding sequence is TGTGCCAGCTCACCCTCTACGAGCGCCGGCCTCGAGCAGTACTTC.

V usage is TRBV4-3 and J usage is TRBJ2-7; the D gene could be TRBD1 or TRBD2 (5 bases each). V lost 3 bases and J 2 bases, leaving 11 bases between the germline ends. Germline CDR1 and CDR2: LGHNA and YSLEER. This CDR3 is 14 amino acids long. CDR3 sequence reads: CASSHGVGAYEQYF. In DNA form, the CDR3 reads TGCGCCAGCAGCCATGGGGTGGGGGCCTACGAGCAGTACTTC.

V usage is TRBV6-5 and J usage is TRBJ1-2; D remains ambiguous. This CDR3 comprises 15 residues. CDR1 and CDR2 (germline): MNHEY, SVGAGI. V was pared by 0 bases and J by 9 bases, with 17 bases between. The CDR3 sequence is CASSYSERAEARYTF. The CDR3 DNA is TGTGCCAGCAGTTACTCGGAGCGGGCAGAAGCTCGCTACACCTTC.

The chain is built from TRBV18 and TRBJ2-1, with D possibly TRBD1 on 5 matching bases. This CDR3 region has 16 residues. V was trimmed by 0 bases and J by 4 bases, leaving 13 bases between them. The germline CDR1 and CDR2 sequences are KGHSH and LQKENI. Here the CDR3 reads CASSPPSQGMYNEQFF. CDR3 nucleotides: TGTGCCAGCTCACCACCGAGCCAGGGAATGTACAATGAGCAGTTCTTC.

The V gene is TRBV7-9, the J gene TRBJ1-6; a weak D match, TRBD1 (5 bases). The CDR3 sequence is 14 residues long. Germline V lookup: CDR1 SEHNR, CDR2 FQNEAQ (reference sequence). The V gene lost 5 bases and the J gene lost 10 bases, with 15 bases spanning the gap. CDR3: CASSRHEGISPLHF. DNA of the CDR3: TGTGCCAGCAGCCGACACGAGGGGATCTCACCCCTCCACTTT.

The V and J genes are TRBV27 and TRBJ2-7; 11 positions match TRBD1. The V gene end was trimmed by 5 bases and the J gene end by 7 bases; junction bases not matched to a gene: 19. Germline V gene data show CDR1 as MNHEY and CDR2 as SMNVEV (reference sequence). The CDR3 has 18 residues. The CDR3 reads CASSPTGQGVGLAREQYF. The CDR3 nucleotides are TGTGCCAGCAGTCCCACGGGACAGGGGGTCGGTCTTGCGAGGGAGCAGTACTTC.